This paragraph covers one T cell receptor (beta chain) sequence. Its antigen is unidentified. This clone may be a read error of a much larger clone one base away. This sample was included in a study of T cells in Graves' hyperthyroidism and ophthalmopathy. Broader study findings: In simple terms, a model built on 13 V-J features told ophthalmopathy apart from stable hyperthyroidism. Blood also held most thyroid clonotypes expanded beyond 0.001.

Amplification of TCR beta CDR3 regions used RNA as the template. TCR CDR3 underwent first-round RT-PCR with the HTBI primer set. TCRdb independently ran MiXCR on the multiplex PCR reads; one entry per CDR3 protein. The sample has hundreds of thousands of distinct CDR3 sequences, 14% to 15% seen once; the top ten hold roughly 13%. The V end lost 10 bases, the J end lost 3 bases, and 12 bases lay between the germline ends. The CDR3 is made up of 12 amino acids. The V gene's germline CDR1 is SNHLY and CDR2 FYNNEI. The rearrangement links TRBV2 to TRBJ1-2, with D possibly TRBD1 on 6 matching bases. This clonotype originated in a man aged 18 to 29 with Graves' ophthalmopathy. Sequencing was done on a sample of blood. CDR3 sequence: CANRVKDYGYTF. As DNA, the CDR3 is TGTGCCAACAGGGTAAAGGACTATGGCTACACCTTC.